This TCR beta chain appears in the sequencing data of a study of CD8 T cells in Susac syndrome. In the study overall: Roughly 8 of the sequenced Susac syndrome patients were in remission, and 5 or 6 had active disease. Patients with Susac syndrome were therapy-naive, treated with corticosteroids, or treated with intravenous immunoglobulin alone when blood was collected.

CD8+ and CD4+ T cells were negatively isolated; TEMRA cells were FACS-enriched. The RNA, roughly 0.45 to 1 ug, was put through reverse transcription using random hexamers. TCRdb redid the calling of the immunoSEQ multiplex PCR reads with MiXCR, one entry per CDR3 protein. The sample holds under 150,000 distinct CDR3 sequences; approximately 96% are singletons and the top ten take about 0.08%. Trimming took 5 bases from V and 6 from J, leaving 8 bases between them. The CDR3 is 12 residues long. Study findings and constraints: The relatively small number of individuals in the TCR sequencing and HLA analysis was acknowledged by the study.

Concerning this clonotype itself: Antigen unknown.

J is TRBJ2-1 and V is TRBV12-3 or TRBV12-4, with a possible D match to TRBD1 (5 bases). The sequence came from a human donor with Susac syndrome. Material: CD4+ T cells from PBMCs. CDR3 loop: CASSPQGNEQFF. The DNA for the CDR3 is TGTGCCAGCAGTCCCCAGGGCAATGAGCAGTTCTTC.